This T cell receptor beta chain was recorded in a study of T-cell reconstitution after alpha-beta-depleted transplantation in children. General study results and limits: It was surviving recipient T cells and thymic progenitors that gave some patients high TCRbeta diversity at day 60. The study reportedly traced alpha-beta T cells about two months after transplant to several hundred expanded graft clones. One year after transplant, T-cell counts and diversity came mostly from newly produced T cells.

At least ten counts were recorded for this clonotype. Its target is unknown. The TCRbeta library incorporated unique molecular identifiers. TCRdb reprocessed the PCR reads via MiXCR and lists one record per CDR3 protein. The table has under 60,000 distinct CDR3 sequences, less than 6% seen once; the top ten hold under 35%. The source of this sequence is a female patient aged 2-9 years who had a stem cell transplant for aplastic anemia, so the T cells may come from the graft donor. The specimen was PBMCs, mostly from graft donor cells, collected 60 days after TCRalphabeta/CD19-depleted stem cell transplant.

The CDR3 DNA follows: TGTGCCAGCCCCGGGACAGGTGGGCAAGAGACCCAGTACTTC. Protein product: CASPGTGGQETQYF. The rearrangement joins TRBV2 to TRBJ2-5, with TRBD1 matching over 8 bases. The CDR3 length is 14 residues. Germline V gene lookup returns CDR1 SNHLY and CDR2 FYNNEI. Trimming removed 8 bases from V and 2 bases from J; junction bases left unmatched: 7.